Listed below are T cell receptor beta chains from one sample, sequenced in a study of breast tumors, draining lymph nodes, adjacent tissues. TCRdb re-called the multiplex PCR reads with MiXCR, one entry per CDR3 protein. Among 21,000 or so distinct CDR3 sequences listed, about 38% were seen once. The sequencing input was breast tumor tissue. The receptors here all came from a female donor with breast cancer. Some clones in this sample may be carry-over from other donors' samples. Both conserved end residues are part of each CDR3. The order of the fields is clone size, V gene, J gene, D gene, CDR3 DNA, CDR3 protein. A D gene is named only where the DNA matches it firmly. A row's size may be missing; if present it is once, few, many or a size class.

>.|TRBV20-1|TRBJ2-3|TRBD2
TGCAGTGCTAGTGGGACTAGCGGGAATATGAATACGCAGTATTTT
CSASGTSGNMNTQYF
>.|TRBV6-6|TRBJ2-2|.
TGTGCCAGCCAACTCGGCGGGGTGTACACCGGGGAGCTGTTTTTT
CASQLGGVYTGELFF
>once|TRBV7-9|TRBJ2-2|TRBD2
TGTGCCAGCAGCCCCCCGGGACTAGCGACCGGGGAGCTGTTTTTT
CASSPPGLATGELFF
>many|TRBV19|TRBJ1-5|.
TGTGCCAGTAGTATAGGGGGGTGGGGAGACAATCAGCCCCAGCATTTT
CASSIGGWGDNQPQHF
>many|TRBV20-1|TRBJ1-5|.
TGCAGTGCTAAGGATGCGGGGGTTGATCAGCCCCAGCATTTT
CSAKDAGVDQPQHF
>.|TRBV12-3/TRBV12-4|TRBJ2-3|.
TGTGCCAGCCCCGCCGAGGGCAACACAGATACGCAGTATTTT
CASPAEGNTDTQYF
>few|TRBV2|TRBJ2-3|.
TGTGCCAGCAGTGACTGGGGGGCTGGAACAGATACGCAGTATTTT
CASSDWGAGTDTQYF
>many|TRBV7-8|TRBJ2-7|.
TGTGCCAGCAGCTTAGCGATAGGGATAGGGTCCGATTCCTACGAGCAGTACTTC
CASSLAIGIGSDSYEQYF
>.|TRBV7-2|TRBJ2-2|TRBD2
TGTGCCAGCAGCTCCGGACTAGCGGTGGGGTGGGAGCTGTTTTTT
CASSSGLAVGWELFF
>many|TRBV9|TRBJ2-6|TRBD1
TGTGCCAGCAGCGAGACGGACAGGGGAGGTTTTGGGGCCAACGTCCTGACTTTC
CASSETDRGGFGANVLTF
>.|TRBV7-9|TRBJ2-7|.
TGTGCCAGCAGCGGACACGAGCAGTACTTC
CASSGHEQYF
>many|TRBV7-6|TRBJ2-5|.
TGTGCCAGCAGCAAACCCCCGTCGGAGACCCAGTACTTC
CASSKPPSETQYF
>medium-sized|TRBV15|TRBJ2-5|TRBD1
TGTGCCACCAGCAGGACCGGGACAGGGGGCACCGAGGAAGAGACCCAGTACTTC
CATSRTGTGGTEEETQYF
>many|TRBV7-2|TRBJ1-2|.
TGTGCCAGCAGCCCCCGACGGGGGGGAGGTGGCTACACCTTC
CASSPRRGGGGYTF
>.|TRBV20-1|TRBJ2-7|.
TGCAGTGCTAGATGGGGCGGGAAGGCCTCGGAGCAGTACTTC
CSARWGGKASEQYF
>once|TRBV5-1|TRBJ2-2|TRBD2
TGCGCCAGCAGCTTGGCTCGGGGGGGCCCCGGGGAGCTGTTTTTT
CASSLARGGPGELFF
>many|TRBV5-1|TRBJ2-1|TRBD2
TGCGCCAGCAGCTTGGGTGGAGCGGGAGTCTCAAATGAGCAGTTCTTC
CASSLGGAGVSNEQFF
>many|TRBV7-2|TRBJ2-7|TRBD2
TGTGCCAGCAGCTTAAAAGGACTAGCGGCGCCCTACGAGCAGTACTTC
CASSLKGLAAPYEQYF
>few|TRBV27|TRBJ2-3|.
TGTGCCAGCAGTTTCCAGGACACAGATACGCAGTATTTT
CASSFQDTDTQYF
>medium-sized|TRBV5-1|TRBJ1-2|.
TGCGCCAGCAGCTCTCTCGTCCCGGGCTATGGCTACACCTTC
CASSSLVPGYGYTF
>many|TRBV15|TRBJ1-2|.
TGTGCCACCAGCAGAGAAGGAGGGGTCGCTAACTATGGCTACACCTTC
CATSREGGVANYGYTF
>many|TRBV5-1|TRBJ1-3|.
TGCGCCAGCAGCTTGCAGGACCGCGGAAACACCATATATTTT
CASSLQDRGNTIYF
>many|TRBV29-1|TRBJ2-3|.
TGCAGCGTAGAACATCCGGGCCAAAGCACAGATACGCAGTATTTT
CSVEHPGQSTDTQYF
>many|TRBV5-1|TRBJ1-2|TRBD1
TGCGCCAGCAGCTTGGGGAGGACAGGGTTCTATGGCTACACCTTC
CASSLGRTGFYGYTF
>.|TRBV4-2|TRBJ1-6|TRBD1
TGTGCCAGCAGCCAAGGGACAGGGTATAATCCACCCCTCCACTTT
CASSQGTGYNPPLHF
>medium-sized|TRBV7-9|TRBJ2-3|TRBD2
TGTGCCAGCAGTTTACTAGCGGGAGGGCGTGCAGATACGCAGTATTTT
CASSLLAGGRADTQYF
>many|TRBV19|TRBJ2-2|.
TGTGCCAGTACCGACCGCACCGGGGAGCTGTTTTTT
CASTDRTGELFF
>many|TRBV5-5|TRBJ1-6|.
TGTGCCAGCAGCTTGAAACAGGGTGATAATTCACCCCTCCACTTT
CASSLKQGDNSPLHF
>.|TRBV6-5|TRBJ2-3|.
TGTGCCAGCCGAGCGGAGGGGGCGGCCCTCCATACGCAGTATTTT
CASRAEGAALHTQYF
>.|TRBV5-1|TRBJ2-7|.
TGCGCCAGCAGCTCGGGACTTACCTACAACGAGCAGTACTTC
CASSSGLTYNEQYF
>many|TRBV2|TRBJ2-2|.
TGTGCCAGCAGTGGGGTCTGGCAGCTGTTTTTT
CASSGVWQLFF
>.|TRBV24-1|TRBJ1-5|TRBD1
TGTGCCACCAGTGACAACGACAGGGAAAGTCAGCCCCAGCATTTT
CATSDNDRESQPQHF
>.|TRBV6-2/TRBV6-3|TRBJ2-2|TRBD2
TGTGCCAGCAGTCTCCCCCGGGGGGGAAGGAACACCGGGGAGCTGTTTTTT
CASSLPRGGRNTGELFF
>many|TRBV5-6|TRBJ2-5|.
TGTGCCAGCAGCTTGGTAGGCTTTGCGGCCCAGTACTTC
CASSLVGFAAQYF
>many|TRBV4-3|TRBJ2-2|.
TGCGCCAGCAGCCCCACCCGCGCCCCAGGAGCCGGGGAGCTGTTTTTT
CASSPTRAPGAGELFF
>few|TRBV7-2|TRBJ1-5|.
TGTGCCAGCAGCTTATATTGGGGGCCTGATAGCAATCAGCCCCAGCATTTT
CASSLYWGPDSNQPQHF
>once|TRBV9|TRBJ2-1|.
TGTGCCAGCAGCGTAGGGGTGATGCTGGTCCCAACCAATGAGCAGTTCTTC
CASSVGVMLVPTNEQFF
>.|TRBV13|TRBJ1-2|.
TGTGCCAGCAGCTCCGTTGGGGGGAATGGCTACACCTTC
CASSSVGGNGYTF
>large|TRBV5-1|TRBJ2-5|TRBD1
TGCGCCAGCAGCTTGGGACAGGGGGCCGGAGAGACCCAGTACTTC
CASSLGQGAGETQYF
>.|TRBV7-3|TRBJ2-2|TRBD2
TGTGCCAGCAGCAGTCTAGCGGGACGGAACACCGGGGAGCTGTTTTTT
CASSSLAGRNTGELFF
>.|TRBV20-1|TRBJ2-2|TRBD2
TGCAGTGCTAGAGATCTCGGGGTAGCGGGGCCTAACACCGGGGAGCTGTTTTTT
CSARDLGVAGPNTGELFF
>.|TRBV5-1|TRBJ2-1|.
TGCGCCAGCAGCTTGGTGTCTTCCAGCTCCTACAATGAGCAGTTCTTC
CASSLVSSSSYNEQFF
>few|TRBV18|TRBJ2-7|TRBD1
TGTGCCAGCTCACCGGGGCGCAGGGGGACCTACGAGCAGTACTTC
CASSPGRRGTYEQYF
>.|TRBV20-1|TRBJ2-1|TRBD2
TGCAGTGCCAGCTTCGAGGCGGGGGGGCTTGGAGAGCAGTTCTTC
CSASFEAGGLGEQFF
>medium-sized|TRBV7-2|TRBJ2-5|.
TGTGCCAGCAGCTCTTACTCGATTTCTGAGACCCAGTACTTC
CASSSYSISETQYF
>many|TRBV9|TRBJ2-1|TRBD2
TGTGCCAGCAGCGCTCCTAGCGGAAGAGGGTGGAATGAGCAGTTCTTC
CASSAPSGRGWNEQFF
>many|TRBV25-1|TRBJ1-5|.
TGTGCCAGCAGTGAGGAAGGGCAGCCCCAGCATTTT
CASSEEGQPQHF
>.|TRBV6-5|TRBJ1-3|.
TGTGCCAGCAGTTACGGGGGTGGAAACACCATATATTTT
CASSYGGGNTIYF
>medium-sized|TRBV24-1|TRBJ2-3|TRBD1
TGTGCCACCAGTACGAGACAGGGGGCTTCGGATACGCAGTATTTT
CATSTRQGASDTQYF
>.|TRBV7-3|TRBJ2-1|.
TGTGCCAGCAGCTTAATGCCTCGACAGATACAGAGTGAGCAGTTCTTC
CASSLMPRQIQSEQFF
>.|TRBV7-2|TRBJ2-3|TRBD2
TGTGCCAACAGCTCAGCGGGGCCCACAGATACGCAGTATTTT
CANSSAGPTDTQYF
>once|TRBV14|TRBJ1-6|.
TGTGCCAGCAGCCAAGTGCAATATTCACCCCTCCACTTT
CASSQVQYSPLHF
>.|TRBV6-4|TRBJ2-2|.
TGTGCCAGCAGTGACCGGGACAACACCGGGGAGCTGTTTTTT
CASSDRDNTGELFF
>.|TRBV7-8|TRBJ2-3|TRBD1
TGTGCCAGCAGCTTAAGACAGGGGGAAACAGATACGCAGTATTTT
CASSLRQGETDTQYF